The following is a TCR beta chain sequence with its context. This record comes from a study of blood T cell repertoires in COVID-19. The wider study: PBMCs, B-cell-depleted T cells, or T cells were the source of the cDNA or gDNA that made up the material.

The V gene end was trimmed by 5 bases and the J gene end by 0 bases; junction bases not matched to a gene: 6. Germline V gene data show CDR1 as SGHTA and CDR2 as FQGNSA. This CDR3 is 15 amino acids long. Assay: immunoSEQ multiplex PCR; the TCRdb copy retains only in-frame clones and omits some. The repertoire holds about 150,000 clones, with about 80% as singletons. The J gene is TRBJ1-1, the V gene TRBV7-2; the match to TRBD1 covers 7 bases. The sample comprised peripheral blood. This clonotype originated in a woman between 55 and 75 years old with COVID-19, enrolled during active disease. CDR3 in amino acids: CASSRQGGMNTEAFF. The CDR3 DNA follows: TGTGCCAGCAGCCGTCAGGGGGGTATGAACACTGAAGCTTTCTTT. Filled out from reference TRBV7-2 and TRBJ1-1, the complete variable domain reads GAGVSQSPSNKVTEKGKDVELRCDPISGHTALYWYRQSLGQGLEFLIYFQGNSAPDKSGLPSDRFSAERTGGSVSTLTIQRTQQEDSAVYLCASSRQGGMNTEAFFGQGTRLTVV.